Below are 21 T cell receptor beta chains sequenced from a single sample in a study of blood T cell repertoires in COVID-19. Some clones are missing from TCRdb's copy, which holds only in-frame ones; the method was immunoSEQ multiplex PCR. Of 80,000 to 95,000 clones in the sample, around 87% are singletons; the top ten hold about a sixth. What was sequenced was peripheral blood. The receptors were gathered from a human donor in a cohort sampled during active COVID-19.

In this sample, this clone turned up once. The rearrangement links TRBV30 to TRBJ1-1; maybe TRBD1 (5 bases). The germline V and J ends were trimmed by 0 bases and 6 bases, with 17 bases remaining between them. In germline, CDR1 is GTSNPN, CDR2 SVGIG (reference sequence). This CDR3 comprises 15 residues. CDR3 amino acids: CAWSVPWQGLSEAFF. CDR3 nucleotides: TGTGCCTGGAGTGTACCCTGGCAGGGACTCTCTGAAGCTTTCTTT.

This clone has just one count. The J gene is TRBJ2-1, the V gene TRBV25-1; weak D call: TRBD2 (7 bases). Deletions cut 2 bases from V and 9 bases from J, with 17 bases between. The CDR3 runs 15 residues. The germline CDR1 and CDR2 sequences are MGHDK and SYGVNS. The CDR3 here is CASSETGRVGGEQFF. The CDR3 coding sequence is TGTGCCAGCAGTGAAACAGGGAGGGTAGGGGGTGAGCAGTTCTTC.

V is TRBV10-3 and J is TRBJ2-7; D remains unclear. The germline V gene has CDR1 ENHRY and CDR2 SYGVKD. The CDR3 totals 11 residues. V lost 4 bases and J 3 bases, leaving 4 bases between the germline ends. The CDR3 loop reads CAISGDYEQYF. The CDR3 nucleotides are TGTGCCATCAGTGGAGACTACGAGCAGTACTTC.

The rearrangement uses TRBV7-9 and TRBJ1-4; D unresolved. The CDR3 length is 14 residues. From germline, CDR1 is SEHNR and CDR2 FQNEAQ (reference sequence). Trimming shortened V by 5 bases and J by 0 bases, and 7 bases separated the two germline ends. CDR3 sequence: CASSLSATNEKLFF. CDR3 DNA sequence: TGTGCCAGCAGCCTCAGTGCAACTAATGAAAAACTGTTTTTT.

J is TRBJ1-1 and V is TRBV11-3, with D possibly matching TRBD1 (6 bases). CDR1 SGHNT and CDR2 YENEEA come from the germline V gene. The V gene lost 1 base and the J gene lost 6 bases, with 15 bases spanning the gap. This CDR3 has 15 residues. The CDR3 is CASSLGSDRRAEAFF. CDR3 nucleotide sequence: TGTGCCAGCAGCTTAGGGTCAGACAGGCGTGCTGAAGCTTTCTTT.

V and J are TRBV12-5 and TRBJ2-1; TRBD1 might be the D (5 bases). The CDR3 contains 14 residues. V lost 3 bases and J lost 5, with 11 bases in between. Germline V gene lookup returns CDR1 LGHNT and CDR2 FRNRAP. The CDR3 DNA reads TGTGCTAGTGGTTTCTCAGGACAAAACAATGAGCAGTTCTTC. This gives the protein CASGFSGQNNEQFF.

This clone has more than one count but fewer than ten. The rearrangement uses TRBV7-8 and TRBJ2-1; D call uncertain. Trimming stripped 1 base from V and 7 bases from J, with 14 bases between. The CDR3 totals 15 residues. Germline V CDR1 and CDR2: SGHVS, FQNEAQ. For the CDR3, the DNA is TGTGCCAGCAGCTTAGGTTTCGTGCGTTCGAATGAGCAGTTCTTC. This translates into CASSLGFVRSNEQFF. Looking up the rest from reference TRBV7-8 and TRBJ2-1 gives the full variable domain: GAGVSQSPRYKVAKRGQDVALRCDPISGHVSLFWYQQALGQGPEFLTYFQNEAQLDKSGLPSDRFFAERPEGSVSTLKIQRTQQEDSAVYLCASSLGFVRSNEQFFGPGTRLTVL.

V is TRBV30 and J is TRBJ1-4; D unresolved. V gave up 2 bases and J gave up 8 bases, with 6 bases separating them. Looked up from germline, CDR1 is GTSNPN and CDR2 is SVGIG (reference sequence). The CDR3 sequence is 11 residues long. The DNA of the CDR3 is TGTGCCTGGAGTTTAGAAGAAAAACTGTTTTTT. It specifies CAWSLEEKLFF.

This chain joins TRBV6-5 and TRBJ1-1; the match to TRBD1 covers 8 bases. Per the germline V gene, CDR1 is MNHEY and CDR2 is SVGAGI. V trimming: 2 bases; J trimming: 4 bases; junction bases outside the gene matches: 6. The CDR3 runs to 15 residues. The CDR3 DNA follows: TGTGCCAGCAGTTACCATGGACAGGGAGGCACTGAAGCTTTCTTT. It translates to CASSYHGQGGTEAFF.

The chain joins TRBV5-6 to TRBJ1-6; possible D gene TRBD1, 6 bases. V was trimmed by 0 bases and J by 7 bases, leaving 8 bases between them. CDR3 length: 14 amino acids. Germline V lookup: CDR1 SGHDT, CDR2 YYEEEE. The DNA of the CDR3 is TGTGCCAGCAGCTTGGTGGGGGCAAATTCACCCCTCCACTTT. This encodes CASSLVGANSPLHF.

The chain employs TRBV27 and TRBJ1-5; D is unresolved. CDR1 is MNHEY, CDR2 SMNVEV, per germline (reference sequence). The germline V and J ends were trimmed by 6 bases and 3 bases, with 15 bases remaining between them. The CDR3 contains 15 residues. CDR3 bases: TGTGCCAGCAGAGGAGGACCTGCGGCCAATCAGCCCCAGCATTTT. Translation gives CASRGGPAANQPQHF.

The chain uses TRBV6-5 and TRBJ1-5; TRBD1 is a possible D gene (6 bases). The germline V and J ends were trimmed by 5 bases and 0 bases, with 11 bases remaining between them. Germline V CDR1 and CDR2: MNHEY, SVGAGI. This CDR3 has 15 amino acids. Here the CDR3 reads CASSLTRGSNQPQHF. The CDR3 coding sequence is TGTGCCAGCAGTCTAACCAGGGGTAGCAATCAGCCCCAGCATTTT.

J is TRBJ1-1 and V is TRBV18, with D possibly being TRBD1 (5 bases). This CDR3 contains 14 residues. CDR1 KGHSH and CDR2 LQKENI come from the germline V gene. Trimming took off 2 bases at V and 3 bases at J, with 10 bases between the two ends. The CDR3 DNA is TGTGCCAGCTCACCAGGGGGGAGGGACACTGAAGCTTTCTTT. It is translated as CASSPGGRDTEAFF.

This clone was observed once. This chain joins TRBV2 and TRBJ1-2, with 7 bases lining up with TRBD1. With 6 bases clipped from V and 9 bases from J, the junction kept 7 bases outside the gene matches. There are 12 residues in the CDR3. Germline CDR1 reads SNHLY; CDR2 reads FYNNEI. CDR3 nucleotides: TGTGCCAGCAGGGCTGACAGGGATCGCTACACCTTC. Translated, it gives CASRADRDRYTF.

This chain joins TRBV9 and TRBJ2-5, with 7 bases aligning to TRBD2. Germline CDR1 is SGDLS and CDR2 is YYNGEE. There are 14 residues in the CDR3. Trimming took 0 bases from V and 2 from J; bases not matched to a gene: 1. The CDR3 here is CASSVDGGQETQYF. In DNA form, the CDR3 reads TGTGCCAGCAGCGTAGACGGGGGGCAAGAGACCCAGTACTTC. The variable domain in full, with the rest retrieved from reference TRBV9 and TRBJ2-5, is DSGVTQTPKHLITATGQRVTLRCSPRSGDLSVYWYQQSLDQGLQFLIQYYNGEERAKGNILERFSAQQFPDLHSELNLSSLELGDSALYFCASSVDGGQETQYFGPGTRLLVL.

The chain carries TRBV11-3 and TRBJ1-6, with 9 bases matching TRBD1. CDR3 length equals 12 residues. Trimming at V came to 5 bases and at J to 12 bases, leaving 2 bases not matched to a gene. Germline V gene lookup returns CDR1 SGHNT and CDR2 YENEEA. The CDR3 loop reads CASSQDRGPLHF. The CDR3 bases are TGTGCCAGCAGCCAGGACAGGGGACCCCTCCACTTT.

A remark on this clone: Other DNA sequences in this sample translate to the same CDR3. The J gene is TRBJ2-2, the V gene TRBV19; 12 bases align to TRBD2. Looked up from germline, CDR1 is LNHDA and CDR2 is SQIVND (reference sequence). With V trimmed by 5 bases and J by 8 bases, 6 bases remained unmatched. The CDR3 runs to 15 residues. This CDR3 is CASSLLAGGTGELFF. In nucleotides, the CDR3 is TGTGCCAGTAGTCTACTAGCGGGGGGAACTGGGGAGCTGTTTTTT. The entire variable domain, with the rest obtained from reference TRBV19 and TRBJ2-2, is as follows: DGGITQSPKYLFRKEGQNVTLSCEQNLNHDAMYWYRQDPGQGLRLIYYSQIVNDFQKGDIAEGYSVSREKKESFPLTVTSAQKNPTAFYLCASSLLAGGTGELFFGEGSRLTVL.

This sequence joins TRBV6-5 and TRBJ1-3; no firm D call. The V end lost 0 bases, the J end lost 4 bases, and 4 bases lay between the germline ends. The CDR3 is made up of 13 amino acids. The germline V gene encodes CDR1 MNHEY and CDR2 SVGAGI. CDR3 DNA: TGTGCCAGCAGTTACTCGGCAGGAAACACCATATATTTT. This gives the protein CASSYSAGNTIYF.

The chain joins TRBV7-9 to TRBJ1-1; D is undetermined. The ends were cut back, 5 bases at V and 1 base at J, with 11 bases in the middle. The CDR3 totals 14 residues. Germline CDR1 is SEHNR and CDR2 is FQNEAQ (reference sequence). The CDR3 sequence is CASSPHRGNTEAFF. The CDR3 DNA reads as TGTGCCAGCAGCCCCCACCGGGGGAACACTGAAGCTTTCTTT.

The gene calls are TRBV6-5 and TRBJ1-2; 9 nucleotides agree with TRBD1. The CDR3 covers 16 residues. The germline CDR1 and CDR2 sequences are MNHEY and SVGAGI. With V trimmed by 4 bases and J by 4 bases, 10 bases remained unmatched. The CDR3 region has the DNA TGTGCCAGCAGTTCTCGGGACAGGGCTTTATTCTATGGCTACACCTTC. It encodes CASSSRDRALFYGYTF.

This clone is deemed medium-sized. The chain couples TRBV7-3 to TRBJ2-2; possibly TRBD1 for D (6 bases). The germline V gene has CDR1 SGHTA and CDR2 FQGTGA. There are 17 residues in the CDR3. Trimming removed 5 bases at V and 2 bases at J, with 18 bases between. The CDR3 nucleotides read TGTGCCAGCAGCCCGTTTCGACAGGAGATAAACACCGGGGAGCTGTTTTTT. Translation gives CASSPFRQEINTGELFF.